These 10 T cell receptor beta chains were all obtained from the same sample, sequenced in a study of a mutant IDH1 vaccine in newly diagnosed glioma. Profiled with immunoSEQ multiplex PCR; TCRdb holds only in-frame clones, not every one. The data contain tens of thousands of clones, approximately 80% of them singletons. Time point described: baseline, week 1 (first vaccination visit). Treatment indicated: pre-vaccination baseline after standard-of-care therapy. The sample consisted of PBMCs, taken from a glioma patient treated with radiotherapy, temozolomide or both. The receptors derive from a man aged 35-49 years with glioma. Some clones in this sample may be carry-over from other donors' samples.

The chain has TRBV7-9 and TRBJ2-7; D unresolved. Germline lookup yields CDR1 SEHNR and CDR2 FQNEAQ (reference sequence). This CDR3 is 14 amino acids long. Trimming took off 2 bases at V and 6 bases at J, with 14 bases between the two ends. CDR3 DNA: TGTGCCAGCAGCTTACGCCCCGACCCGGGCGAGCAGTACTTC. As protein: CASSLRPDPGEQYF.

CDR3 loop: CASSSQGTGNTIYF. CDR3 nucleotides: TGTGCCAGCAGCTCCCAGGGTACTGGAAACACCATATATTTT. The J gene is TRBJ1-3, the V gene TRBV5-4; the D gene is possibly TRBD1 (5 bases). CDR3 length: 14 residues. V was pared by 3 bases and J by 2 bases, with 9 bases between. Germline CDR1 reads SGHNT; CDR2 reads YYREEE (reference sequence).

V and J are TRBV15 and TRBJ2-2, with TRBD1 matching 11 bases. Trimming removed 1 base from V and 7 bases from J; junction bases left unmatched: 2. CDR1 LNHNV and CDR2 YYDKDF come from the germline V gene (reference sequence). CDR3 length: 15 residues. The CDR3 bases are TGTGCCACCAGCAGAGGGACAGGGGGCTTCGGGGAGCTGTTTTTT. Translation gives CATSRGTGGFGELFF. Drawing the rest from reference TRBV15 and TRBJ2-2, the complete variable domain is DAMVIQNPRYQVTQFGKPVTLSCSQTLNHNVMYWYQQKSSQAPKLLFHYYDKDFNNEADTPDNFQSRRPNTSFCFLDIRSPGLGDTAMYLCATSRGTGGFGELFFGEGSRLTVL.

This chain links TRBV6-5 with TRBJ2-1; tentatively, D is TRBD1 (5 bases). From germline, CDR1 is MNHEY and CDR2 SVGAGI. The CDR3 spans 15 residues. V lost 2 bases to trimming and J lost 5 bases, with 13 bases between them. The CDR3 spells CASSYRGPIHNEQFF. CDR3 coding DNA: TGTGCCAGCAGTTACAGGGGCCCGATCCACAATGAGCAGTTCTTC.

This clone showed up just once. The chain links TRBV19 to TRBJ2-7; D not resolved. The CDR3 covers 15 residues. With 5 bases removed from V and 5 bases from J, the gap between germline ends came to 19 bases. Germline lookup yields CDR1 LNHDA and CDR2 SQIVND (reference sequence). The CDR3 sequence: CASSYKKGSVDEQYF. The CDR3 nucleotides are TGTGCCAGTAGTTATAAAAAGGGCAGTGTAGACGAGCAGTACTTC.

V usage is TRBV29-1 and J usage is TRBJ1-1, with D uncertain. Germline V gene lookup returns CDR1 SQVTM and CDR2 ANQGSEA. Trimming cost V 6 bases and J 3 bases, with 14 bases left between them. The CDR3 spans 13 residues. The CDR3 region is CSVTQLSDTEAFF. The DNA of the CDR3 is TGCAGCGTGACACAGTTATCGGACACTGAAGCTTTCTTT.

V and J are TRBV6-6 and TRBJ2-7; tentatively, D is TRBD2 (5 bases). CDR3 length equals 13 residues. Germline values: CDR1 MNHNY, CDR2 SVGAGI (reference sequence). The ends were cut back, 2 bases at V and 7 bases at J, with 12 bases in the middle. The CDR3 region is CASSYRAVREQYF. Written as DNA, the CDR3 is TGTGCCAGCAGTTACCGAGCGGTTAGGGAGCAGTACTTC.

The genes are TRBV2 and TRBJ1-2, with D tentatively TRBD1 (5 bases). Germline V lookup: CDR1 SNHLY, CDR2 FYNNEI. The CDR3 contains 14 residues. The V end lost 0 bases, the J end lost 8 bases, and 13 bases lay between the germline ends. CDR3 region: CASSEADRDRGYTF. The CDR3 region has the DNA TGTGCCAGCAGTGAAGCCGATCGGGACCGAGGCTACACCTTC.

V usage is TRBV6-6 and J usage is TRBJ1-2, with D possibly matching TRBD1 (5 bases). The V gene's germline CDR1 is MNHNY and CDR2 SVGAGI (reference sequence). The CDR3 length is 13 residues. V was cut by 10 bases and J by 2 bases, with 14 bases left in between. CDR3 sequence: CAMGPTVNYGYTF. The CDR3 coding sequence is TGTGCCATGGGACCTACCGTAAACTATGGCTACACCTTC.

The chain combines TRBV7-2 with TRBJ1-2; the match to TRBD1 covers 7 bases. V lost 5 bases, J lost 4 bases, and 10 bases stayed unmatched. CDR3 length: 15 residues. Per germline, CDR1 SGHTA and CDR2 FQGNSA. The CDR3 sequence: CASSPRQGGPYGYTF. The CDR3 DNA reads TGTGCCAGCAGCCCCCGACAGGGTGGCCCCTATGGCTACACCTTC.